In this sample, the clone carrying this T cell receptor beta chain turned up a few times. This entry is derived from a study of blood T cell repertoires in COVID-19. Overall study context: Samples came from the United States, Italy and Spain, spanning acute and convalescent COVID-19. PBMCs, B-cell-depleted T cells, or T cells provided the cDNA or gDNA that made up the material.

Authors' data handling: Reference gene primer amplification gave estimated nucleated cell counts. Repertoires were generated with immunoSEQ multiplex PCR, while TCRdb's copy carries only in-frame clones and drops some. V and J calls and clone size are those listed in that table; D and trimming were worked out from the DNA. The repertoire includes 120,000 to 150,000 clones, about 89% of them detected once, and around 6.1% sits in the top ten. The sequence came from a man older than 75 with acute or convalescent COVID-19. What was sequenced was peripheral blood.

The CDR3 DNA is TGTGCCAGCAGCTCCTTCCAGTTGGTTGTGAGCAATCAGCCCCAGCATTTT. This sequence encodes CASSSFQLVVSNQPQHF. The V call is TRBV28, the J call TRBJ1-5; D is unresolved. The CDR3 consists of 17 residues. Trimming pared 6 bases from V and 1 base from J, leaving 19 bases between. Germline assignment: CDR1 MDHEN and CDR2 SYDVKM.